The 15 T cell receptor beta chains in this list originate from one sample, sequenced in a study of regulatory T cells in long-lasting Graves disease. As for time point: newly diagnosed GD, antithyroid drugs for less than 3 months. The authors made the TCR library using RNA they extracted from PBMCs. CDR3 regions were amplified by Arm-PCR using iRepertoire HTBI primers to build TCR beta libraries. TCRdb redid the calling of the multiplex PCR reads with MiXCR, one entry per CDR3 protein. Of 350,000 to 450,000 distinct CDR3 sequences listed, 15% are singletons. This same sample was also part of a study on T cells in Graves' hyperthyroidism and ophthalmopathy.

The sample consisted of peripheral blood mononuclear cells (PBMCs), taken at new diagnosis, from a patient treated with antithyroid drugs. The receptors originated from a woman between 40 and 55 years old with Graves disease.

The chain joins TRBV7-9 to TRBJ2-7, with D perhaps TRBD2 (5 bases). In germline, CDR1 is SEHNR, CDR2 FQNEAQ (reference sequence). The CDR3 is 15 residues long. Trimming pared 3 bases from V and 2 bases from J, leaving 14 bases between. CDR3 in DNA: TGTGCCAGCAGCTTTCTAGCCGGGGTCACCTACGAGCAGTACTTC. Protein product: CASSFLAGVTYEQYF.

In its sample, this clonotype was seen a few times. At one of its ends the junction is not consistent with the germline gene, which may arise from a read error. This chain connects TRBV9 to TRBJ2-3, with D perhaps given as TRBD1 or TRBD2 (5 bases each). This CDR3 has 14 amino acids. Germline values: CDR1 SGDLS, CDR2 YYNGEE. The CDR3 DNA reads as TGTGCCAGCAGCCCACGAGGGGCCACAAATACGCAGTATTTT. It is translated as CASSPRGATNTQYF.

There are a few counts of this clonotype. J is TRBJ2-7 and V is TRBV12-3 or TRBV12-4, with D possibly TRBD1 on 5 matching bases. The ends were cut back, 1 base at V and 3 bases at J, with 13 bases in the middle. The CDR3 loop spans 15 amino acids. DNA for the CDR3: TGTGCCAGCAGTTTAGGCAGGGAACCCAACTACGAGCAGTACTTC. It translates to CASSLGREPNYEQYF.

At least ten counts were recorded for this clonotype. The rearrangement links TRBV30 to TRBJ1-2; no definite D call. The CDR3 loop spans 14 amino acids. From germline, CDR1 is GTSNPN and CDR2 SVGIG (reference sequence). Trimming cost V 0 bases and J 6 bases, with 14 bases left between them. CDR3: CAWSVRHWLDGYTF. DNA of the CDR3: TGTGCCTGGAGTGTACGACATTGGCTTGATGGCTACACCTTC.

CDR3 sequence (DNA): TGTGCCAGCAGTTACGGCAACAATGAGCAGTTCTTC. Protein sequence: CASSYGNNEQFF. V gene TRBV6-9 combines with J gene TRBJ2-1; D is unclear. The CDR3 totals 12 residues. The V end lost 3 bases, the J end lost 5 bases, and 5 bases lay between the germline ends. The germline V gene encodes CDR1 MNHGY and CDR2 SVAAGI.

This clonotype was counted ten times or more. V gene TRBV6-5 combines with J gene TRBJ2-5; 11 nucleotides line up with TRBD2. Trimming removed 4 bases from V and 5 bases from J; junction bases left unmatched: 9. CDR3 length: 16 residues. Germline V gene sequence: CDR1 MNHEY, CDR2 SVGAGI. The DNA of the CDR3 is TGTGCCAGCAGTTTCGGGCTAGCGGGAGGATCGGAGACCCAGTACTTC. Translated: CASSFGLAGGSETQYF.

Many counts were recorded for this clonotype. This chain uses TRBV5-5 with TRBJ2-3; 7 bases agree with TRBD2. This CDR3 has 15 residues. Germline CDR1 reads SGHKS; CDR2 reads YYEKEE (reference sequence). Losses at the gene ends were 1 base for V and 5 bases for J; bases not matched to a gene: 7. The chain's CDR3 is CASSLMGEGKDTQYF. The DNA for the CDR3 is TGTGCCAGCAGCTTGATGGGGGAGGGAAAAGATACGCAGTATTTT.

This clonotype was seen repeatedly, ten times or more. The rearrangement uses TRBV2 and TRBJ2-7; weak D call: TRBD2 (6 bases). V lost 7 bases and J lost 0, with 13 bases in between. The germline V gene has CDR1 SNHLY and CDR2 FYNNEI. The CDR3 is 14 amino acids. The CDR3 sequence is CASTPGRSSYEQYF. The DNA for the CDR3 is TGTGCCAGCACCCCAGGGAGGAGCTCCTACGAGCAGTACTTC. Filled out from reference TRBV2 and TRBJ2-7, the complete variable domain reads EPEVTQTPSHQVTQMGQEVILRCVPISNHLYFYWYRQILGQKVEFLVSFYNNEISEKSEIFDDQFSVERPDGSNFTLKIRSTKLEDSAMYFCASTPGRSSYEQYFGPGTRLTVT.

In this sample, this clonotype turned up many times. Being one base from a much bigger clone, this may be a read error. The genes are TRBV6-5 and TRBJ1-1; D not certain. The CDR3 covers 12 residues. Trimming removed 2 bases at V and 3 bases at J, with 4 bases between. Germline V gives CDR1 MNHEY, CDR2 SVGAGI. The CDR3 coding sequence is TGTGCCAGCAGTTACGGGTACACTGAAGCTTTCTTT. Translating it yields CASSYGYTEAFF.

Only a few counts were recorded for this clonotype. The rearrangement joins TRBV28 to TRBJ1-5; maybe TRBD1 (5 bases). This CDR3 comprises 15 residues. Germline lookup yields CDR1 MDHEN and CDR2 SYDVKM. The germline V and J ends were trimmed by 1 base and 2 bases, with 9 bases remaining between them. The DNA for the CDR3 is TGTGCCAGCAGTTTATCTGGGGGAGGCAATCAGCCCCAGCATTTT. Residues: CASSLSGGGNQPQHF. The whole variable domain, remainder taken from reference TRBV28 and TRBJ1-5, is DVKVTQSSRYLVKRTGEKVFLECVQDMDHENMFWYRQDPGLGLRLIYFSYDVKMKEKGDIPEGYSVSREKKERFSLILESASTNQTSMYLCASSLSGGGNQPQHFGDGTRLSIL.

This clonotype was detected ten times or more. The J gene is TRBJ2-7, the V gene TRBV11-2, with a tentative D call TRBD2 (6 bases). Trimming pared 3 bases from V and 2 bases from J, leaving 11 bases between. This CDR3 comprises 14 residues. Germline lookup yields CDR1 SGHAT and CDR2 FQNNGV. The CDR3 protein is CASSFREKAYEQYF. The CDR3, as DNA: TGTGCCAGCAGCTTCCGGGAGAAGGCCTACGAGCAGTACTTC.

Regarding this clonotype: The junction departs from germline at one end; a sequencing error may be responsible. The chain recombines TRBV3-1 with TRBJ2-7; D possibly corresponds to TRBD2 (5 bases). Germline V CDR1 and CDR2: LGHDT, YNNKEL (reference sequence). The CDR3 extends over 12 amino acids. The CDR3 is CASSQDSYERYF. The CDR3 DNA follows: TGTGCCAGCAGCCAGGACTCGTACGAGCGGTACTTC.

This clonotype was observed many times. The gene calls are TRBV3-1 and TRBJ1-4, with D possibly TRBD1 on 6 matching bases. The CDR3 totals 11 residues. The ends were cut back, 4 bases at V and 12 bases at J, with 9 bases in the middle. Germline V gene lookup returns CDR1 LGHDT and CDR2 YNNKEL (reference sequence). The CDR3 sequence: CASSLKGELFF. The CDR3 DNA is TGTGCCAGCAGCCTGAAGGGGGAACTGTTTTTT. Based on the CDR3 plus reference TRBV3-1 and TRBJ1-4, the full variable domain is DTAVSQTPKYLVTQMGNDKSIKCEQNLGHDTMYWYKQDSKKFLKIMFSYNNKELIINETVPNRFSPKSPDKAHLNLHINSLELGDSAVYFCASSLKGELFFGSGTQLSVL.

As DNA, the CDR3 is TGTGCCAGCAGTTACGGACAGGGTATGTACGAGCAGTACTTC. As protein: CASSYGQGMYEQYF. The rearrangement uses TRBV12-3 or TRBV12-4 and TRBJ2-7; 8 nucleotides match TRBD1. The CDR3 covers 14 residues. Losses at the gene ends were 4 bases for V and 4 bases for J; bases not matched to a gene: 6.

There are many counts of this clonotype. The chain joins TRBV28 to TRBJ2-1; 8 bases fit TRBD2. The trim removed 3 bases at V and 7 bases at J, leaving 5 bases unmatched. This CDR3 region has 14 residues. CDR1 and CDR2 (germline): MDHEN, SYDVKM. The CDR3 coding sequence is TGTGCCAGCAGTTTCGTAGCGGGAAAGAATGAGCAGTTCTTC. Translated, it gives CASSFVAGKNEQFF.